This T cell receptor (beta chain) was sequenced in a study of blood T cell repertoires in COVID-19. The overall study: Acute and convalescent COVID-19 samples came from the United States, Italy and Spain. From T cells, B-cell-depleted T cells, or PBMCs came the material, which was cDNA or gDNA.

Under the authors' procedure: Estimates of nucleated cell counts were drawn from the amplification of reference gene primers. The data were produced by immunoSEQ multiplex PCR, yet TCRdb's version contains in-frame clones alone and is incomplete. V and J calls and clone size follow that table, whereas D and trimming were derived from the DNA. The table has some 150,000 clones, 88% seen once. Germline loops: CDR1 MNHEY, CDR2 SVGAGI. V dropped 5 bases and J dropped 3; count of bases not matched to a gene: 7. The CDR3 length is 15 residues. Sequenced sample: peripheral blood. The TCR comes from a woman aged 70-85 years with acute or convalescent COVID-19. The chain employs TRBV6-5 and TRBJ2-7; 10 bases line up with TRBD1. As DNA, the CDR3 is TGTGCCAGCAGTCCGACAGGGGGCTCAGTCTACGAGCAGTACTTC. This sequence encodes CASSPTGGSVYEQYF.